The 16 T cell receptor beta chains below were found in one sample sequenced in a study of T cell responses to AZD1222 COVID-19 vaccine. The data were produced by immunoSEQ multiplex PCR, yet TCRdb's version contains in-frame clones alone and is incomplete. The sample gives about 110,000 clones, over 85% of which show up once; about 15% is in the top ten. The source material was peripheral blood, sampled 28 days after the second AZD1222 dose. The receptors shown here come from an adult who received the AZD1222 COVID-19 vaccine.

The chain employs TRBV6-5 and TRBJ1-5; no reliable D call. Germline CDR1 is MNHEY and CDR2 is SVGAGI. V gave up 0 bases and J gave up 3 bases, with 3 bases separating them. The CDR3 consists of 13 residues. This chain's CDR3 is CASSYSVNQPQHF. For the CDR3, the DNA is TGTGCCAGCAGTTACTCCGTCAATCAGCCCCAGCATTTT.

V gene TRBV24-1 combines with J gene TRBJ2-2; 13 bases map to TRBD2. In germline, CDR1 is KGHDR, CDR2 SFDVKD. With V trimmed by 4 bases and J by 2 bases, 3 bases remained unmatched. The CDR3 spans 17 residues. The CDR3 here is CATSEWGLAGNTGELFF. Here the CDR3 DNA reads TGTGCCACCAGTGAATGGGGACTAGCGGGAAACACCGGGGAGCTGTTTTTT.

The rearrangement uses TRBV5-1 and TRBJ2-2, with D unresolved. Trimming left V 2 bases short and J 1 base short, with 15 bases between. The CDR3 totals 17 residues. Germline V gives CDR1 SGHRS, CDR2 YFSETQ. CDR3 in DNA: TGCGCCAGCAGCTTCCCTCGCGGTGGTGGGAACACCGGGGAGCTGTTTTTT. It codes for CASSFPRGGGNTGELFF.

This sequence joins TRBV29-1 and TRBJ2-3; TRBD1 might be the D (6 bases). Germline CDR1 is SQVTM and CDR2 is ANQGSEA. This CDR3 spans 15 amino acids. Trimming cost V 6 bases and J 2 bases, with 18 bases left between them. The CDR3 region has the DNA TGCAGCGTCTTAACCTTCGACAGGATCACAGATACGCAGTATTTT. This sequence encodes CSVLTFDRITDTQYF.

This sequence joins TRBV6-5 and TRBJ2-6; the D is unclear. V was pared by 8 bases and J by 4 bases, with 6 bases between. Germline V gene sequence: CDR1 MNHEY, CDR2 SVGAGI. This CDR3 comprises 12 residues. In DNA form, the CDR3 reads TGTGCCAGCCGGACCGGGGCCAACGTCCTGACTTTC. It yields the protein CASRTGANVLTF.

The gene calls are TRBV27 and TRBJ2-3, with TRBD2 identical over 7 bases. J was trimmed by 1 base and V by 5 bases; bases with no gene match: 3. CDR1 is MNHEY, CDR2 SMNVEV, per germline (reference sequence). The CDR3 is 14 amino acids. CDR3 sequence (DNA): TGTGCCAGCAGTGGACTAGGTGGCACAGATACGCAGTATTTT. This codes for CASSGLGGTDTQYF.

The V and J genes are TRBV11-3 and TRBJ1-4, with TRBD1 identical over 7 bases. Trimming removed 5 bases from V and 3 bases from J; junction bases left unmatched: 3. Germline V gene data show CDR1 as SGHNT and CDR2 as YENEEA. The CDR3 is made up of 14 amino acids. The CDR3 spells CASSLGTANEKLFF. The CDR3, as DNA: TGTGCCAGCAGCCTAGGGACAGCTAATGAAAAACTGTTTTTT.

The chain has TRBV21-1 and TRBJ2-1; the tabulated D call, TRBD2, remains unverified against the DNA. TRBV21-1 is a recognized pseudogene. CDR3 length: 19 amino acids. The CDR3, as DNA: TGTGCCAGCAGCAAAATTTCCAGTAGATACGGGGTCCCCTCCAATGAGCAGTTCTTC. Encoded protein: CASSKISSRYGVPSNEQFF.

The rearrangement joins TRBV9 to TRBJ2-5; 7 bases are shared with TRBD1. After removal of 4 bases from V and 9 bases from J, the junction contained 12 bases not matched to a gene. The V gene's germline CDR1 is SGDLS and CDR2 YYNGEE. CDR3 length equals 14 residues. The CDR3 here is CASSLQDLQGAQYF. CDR3 sequence (DNA): TGTGCCAGCAGCCTACAGGACCTTCAGGGGGCCCAGTACTTC.

The CDR3: CASSVKALGGYEQYF. The DNA of the CDR3 is TGTGCCAGCAGCGTGAAGGCGCTGGGAGGCTACGAGCAGTACTTC. The chain couples TRBV21-1 to TRBJ2-7; the listed D gene, TRBD2, was not tested against the DNA. TRBV21-1 is labeled a pseudogene. CDR3 length: 15 residues.

The genes are TRBV27 and TRBJ1-1; D ambiguous. The CDR3 length is 13 residues. The germline V and J ends were trimmed by 2 bases and 1 base, with 5 bases remaining between them. CDR1 MNHEY and CDR2 SMNVEV come from the germline V gene (reference sequence). The CDR3 region is CASSLGGNTEAFF. In DNA form, the CDR3 reads TGTGCCAGCAGTTTAGGAGGGAACACTGAAGCTTTCTTT.

The genes are TRBV6-5 and TRBJ1-1; TRBD1 matches at 7 bases. J lost 4 bases, V lost 5 bases, and 7 bases had no gene match. CDR1 and CDR2 (germline): MNHEY, SVGAGI. The CDR3 spans 14 residues. The CDR3: CASSLNRGGTEAFF. In nucleotides, the CDR3 is TGTGCCAGCAGTCTGAACAGGGGCGGCACTGAAGCTTTCTTT.

CDR3 in amino acids: CASSRSDRAYGYTF. The DNA for the CDR3 is TGTGCCAGCAGCCGGTCCGACAGAGCCTATGGCTACACCTTC. The chain joins TRBV7-8 to TRBJ1-2, with D possibly matching TRBD1 (5 bases). The germline gives CDR1 SGHVS, CDR2 FQNEAQ. Deletions cut 5 bases from V and 4 bases from J, with 14 bases between. CDR3 length: 14 residues.

This rearrangement joins TRBV27 to TRBJ2-7, with D perhaps matching TRBD1 (6 bases). Per germline, CDR1 MNHEY and CDR2 SMNVEV (reference sequence). This CDR3 spans 14 amino acids. The V end lost 6 bases, the J end lost 0 bases, and 12 bases lay between the germline ends. The CDR3 region has the DNA TGTGCCAGCAGGATAGACAGGAGCTCCTACGAGCAGTACTTC. The encoded protein is CASRIDRSSYEQYF.

V and J are TRBV14 and TRBJ2-5; 11 bases match TRBD1. The CDR3 length is 15 residues. V shed 4 bases and J 6 bases; nucleotides not matched to a gene: 7. Per the germline V gene, CDR1 is SGHDN and CDR2 is FVKESK. CDR3 bases: TGTGCCAGCAGCCTCGGGACAGGGGGGTTTCAGACCCAGTACTTC. Its translation is CASSLGTGGFQTQYF.

This chain joins TRBV5-1 and TRBJ1-2, with 10 bases that match TRBD1. Per germline, CDR1 SGHRS and CDR2 YFSETQ. This CDR3 contains 13 residues. Losses at the gene ends were 3 bases for V and 8 bases for J; bases not matched to a gene: 4. The CDR3 region is CASSWDRGGGYTF. Written as DNA, the CDR3 is TGCGCCAGCAGCTGGGACAGGGGAGGCGGCTACACCTTC. Full variable domain (outside the CDR3, taken from reference TRBV5-1 and TRBJ1-2): KAGVTQTPRYLIKTRGQQVTLSCSPISGHRSVSWYQQTPGQGLQFLFEYFSETQRNKGNFPGRFSGRQFSNSRSEMNVSTLELGDSALYLCASSWDRGGGYTFGSGTRLTVV.